The TCR beta chain described here comes from a study of control samples from healthy donors and cancer patients. Only in-frame clones appear in the TCRdb table, and some are missing; sequencing was by immunoSEQ multiplex PCR. Seen here are some 67,000 clones, 89% observed once, and the top ten hold roughly a fifth. Sequencing used PBMCs. The receptor was derived from a man in his sixties with lung cancer.

The CDR3 sequence: CAILQGGTEAFF. The CDR3 coding sequence is TGTGCCATCTTACAAGGGGGCACTGAAGCTTTCTTT. This chain uses TRBV19 with TRBJ1-1; D possibly corresponds to TRBD1 (6 bases). CDR1 is LNHDA, CDR2 SQIVND, per germline (reference sequence). The V gene lost 10 bases and the J gene lost 4 bases, with 13 bases spanning the gap. CDR3 length: 12 amino acids.